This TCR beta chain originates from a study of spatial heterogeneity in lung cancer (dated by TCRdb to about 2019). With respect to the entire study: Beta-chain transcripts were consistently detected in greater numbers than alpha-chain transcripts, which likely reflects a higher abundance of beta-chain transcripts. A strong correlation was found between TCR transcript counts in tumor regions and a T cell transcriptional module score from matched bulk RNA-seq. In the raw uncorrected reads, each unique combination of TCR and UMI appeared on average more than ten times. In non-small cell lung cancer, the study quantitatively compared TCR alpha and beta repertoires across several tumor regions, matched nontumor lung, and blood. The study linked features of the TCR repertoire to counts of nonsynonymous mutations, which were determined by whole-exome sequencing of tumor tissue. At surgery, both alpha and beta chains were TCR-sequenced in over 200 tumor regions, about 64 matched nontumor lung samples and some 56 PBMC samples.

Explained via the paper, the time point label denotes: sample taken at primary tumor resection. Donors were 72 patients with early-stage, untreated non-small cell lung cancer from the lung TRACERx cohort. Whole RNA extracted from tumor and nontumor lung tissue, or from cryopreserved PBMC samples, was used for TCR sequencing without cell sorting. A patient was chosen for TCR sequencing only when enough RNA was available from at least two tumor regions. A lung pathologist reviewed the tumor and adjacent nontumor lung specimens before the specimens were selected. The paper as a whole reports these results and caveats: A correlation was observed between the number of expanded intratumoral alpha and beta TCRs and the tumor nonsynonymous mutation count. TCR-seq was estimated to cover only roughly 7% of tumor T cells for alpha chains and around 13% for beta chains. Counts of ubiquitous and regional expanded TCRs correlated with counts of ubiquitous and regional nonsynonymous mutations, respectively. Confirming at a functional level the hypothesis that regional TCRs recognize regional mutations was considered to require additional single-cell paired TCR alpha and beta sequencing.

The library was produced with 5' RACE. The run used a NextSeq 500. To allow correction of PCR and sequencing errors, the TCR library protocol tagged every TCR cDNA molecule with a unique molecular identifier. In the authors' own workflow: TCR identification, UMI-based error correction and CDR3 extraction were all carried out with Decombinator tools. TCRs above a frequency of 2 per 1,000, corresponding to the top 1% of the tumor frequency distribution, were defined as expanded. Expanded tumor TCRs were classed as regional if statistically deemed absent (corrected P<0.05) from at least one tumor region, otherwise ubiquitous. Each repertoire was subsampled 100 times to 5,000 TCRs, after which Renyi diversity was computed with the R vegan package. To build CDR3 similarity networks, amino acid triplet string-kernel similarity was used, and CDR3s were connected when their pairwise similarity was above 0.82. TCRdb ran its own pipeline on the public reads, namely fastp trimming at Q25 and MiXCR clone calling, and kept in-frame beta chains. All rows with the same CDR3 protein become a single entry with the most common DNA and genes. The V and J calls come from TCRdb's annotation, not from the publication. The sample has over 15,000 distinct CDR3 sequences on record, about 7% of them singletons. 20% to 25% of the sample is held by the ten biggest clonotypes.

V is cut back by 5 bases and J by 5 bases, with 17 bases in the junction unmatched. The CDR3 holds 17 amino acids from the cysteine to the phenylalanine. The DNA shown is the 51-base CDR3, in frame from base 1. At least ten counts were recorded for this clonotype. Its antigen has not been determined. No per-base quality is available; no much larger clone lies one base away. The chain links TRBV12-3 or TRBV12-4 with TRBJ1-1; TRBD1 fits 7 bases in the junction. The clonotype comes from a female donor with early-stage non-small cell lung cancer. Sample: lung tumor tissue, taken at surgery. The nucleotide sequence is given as TGTGCCAGCAGTATAGACAGGGACTCTCTACGGGGTACTGAAGCTTTCTTT. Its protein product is CASSIDRDSLRGTEAFF.